A single sample is the source of the 31 T cell receptor beta chains below, sequenced in a study of neoadjuvant nivolumab and ipilimumab in lung cancer. Only in-frame clones appear in the TCRdb table, and some are missing; sequencing was by immunoSEQ multiplex PCR. The sample has 7,500 to 10,000 clones, more than 75% seen once; the top ten hold about 6.7%. The sample was adjacent normal lung tissue, taken after neoadjuvant nivolumab, alone or with ipilimumab, at or shortly before surgery. These receptors all stem from an adult with non-small cell lung cancer.

The chain links TRBV11-2 to TRBJ2-7; D is tentatively TRBD1 or TRBD2 (5 bases each). This CDR3 comprises 15 residues. V shed 5 bases and J shed 1 base, with 15 bases lying between them. Germline CDR1 SGHAT, CDR2 FQNNGV. CDR3 coding DNA: TGTGCCAGCAGCACAAACCGGGACCCATCCTACGAGCAGTACTTC. Its translation is CASSTNRDPSYEQYF.

The chain has TRBV25-1 and TRBJ2-7, with D perhaps TRBD2 (5 bases). This CDR3 is 13 amino acids long. Germline-derived CDR1 and CDR2 are MGHDK and SYGVNS. V was clipped by 5 bases and J by 4 bases, with 12 bases between them. The DNA of the CDR3 is TGTGCCAGCAGTCGACCCGGCGGGTACGAGCAGTACTTC. As protein: CASSRPGGYEQYF.

This rearrangement joins TRBV5-4 to TRBJ1-4, with D unclear. Trimming shortened V by 3 bases and J by 0 bases, and 6 bases separated the two germline ends. The CDR3 is 14 residues long. Germline CDR1 is SGHNT and CDR2 is YYREEE (reference sequence). CDR3 sequence: CASSYGTTNEKLFF. DNA of the CDR3: TGTGCCAGCAGCTACGGAACAACTAATGAAAAACTGTTTTTT.

V usage is TRBV6-1 and J usage is TRBJ1-3, with D uncertain. With 8 bases removed from V and 2 bases from J, the gap between germline ends came to 7 bases. This CDR3 is built from 12 residues. Germline assignment: CDR1 MNHNS and CDR2 SASEGT. The CDR3 bases are TGTGCCAGCGCGACGGCTGGAAACACCATATATTTT. Encoded protein: CASATAGNTIYF.

The chain is built from TRBV15 and TRBJ1-1; no definite D call. Trimming took off 6 bases at V and 0 bases at J, with 8 bases between the two ends. CDR3 length: 13 residues. Germline V CDR1 and CDR2: LNHNV, YYDKDF (reference sequence). The CDR3 spells CATRDGLNTEAFF. The CDR3 DNA is TGTGCCACCAGAGATGGGCTGAACACTGAAGCTTTCTTT.

The chain is built from TRBV7-9 and TRBJ2-5; the D is unclear. There are 11 residues in the CDR3. V was clipped by 5 bases and J by 5 bases, with 6 bases between them. Germline CDR1 is SEHNR and CDR2 is FQNEAQ (reference sequence). In DNA, the CDR3 is TGTGCCAGCAGCATGGGGGAGACCCAGTACTTC. Translated: CASSMGETQYF.

This clone was seen just once. This sequence joins TRBV30 and TRBJ2-3; no reliable D call. Germline CDR1 reads GTSNPN; CDR2 reads SVGIG (reference sequence). V was shortened by 4 bases and J by 5 bases, with 7 bases between the two germline ends. This CDR3 has 11 residues. In DNA, the CDR3 is TGTGCCTGGATTGGCAGAGATACGCAGTATTTT. This sequence encodes CAWIGRDTQYF. The full variable domain, with the rest looked up from reference TRBV30 and TRBJ2-3, is SQTIHQWPATLVQPVGSPLSLECTVEGTSNPNLYWYRQAAGRGLQLLFYSVGIGQISSEVPQNLSASRPQDRQFILSSKKLLLSDSGFYLCAWIGRDTQYFGPGTRLTVL.

The sample holds a few counts of this clone. The rearrangement links TRBV6-5 to TRBJ2-2; 7 bases align to TRBD1. Looked up from germline, CDR1 is MNHEY and CDR2 is SVGAGI. The V segment lost 5 bases and the J segment 7 bases; nucleotides outside the gene matches: 7. The CDR3 consists of 14 residues. The CDR3 reads CASSPDRDNGELFF. In DNA form, the CDR3 reads TGTGCCAGCAGTCCAGACAGGGATAACGGGGAGCTGTTTTTT.

The chain is built from TRBV13 and TRBJ1-4; D gene unclear. V shed 3 bases and J shed 3 bases, with 14 bases lying between them. Germline CDR1 is PRHDT and CDR2 is FYEKMQ (reference sequence). The length of the CDR3 is 16 residues. CDR3 region: CASSLGGTVPNEKLFF. The CDR3 DNA reads as TGTGCCAGCAGCTTGGGCGGAACGGTCCCTAATGAAAAACTGTTTTTT. Full variable domain (missing parts from reference TRBV13 and TRBJ1-4): AAGVIQSPRHLIKEKRETATLKCYPIPRHDTVYWYQQGPGQDPQFLISFYEKMQSDKGSIPDRFSAQQFSDYHSELNMSSLELGDSALYFCASSLGGTVPNEKLFFGSGTQLSVL.

This chain connects TRBV7-2 to TRBJ2-5; possible D gene TRBD1, 6 bases. Germline V gene sequence: CDR1 SGHTA, CDR2 FQGNSA. The CDR3 length is 13 residues. The V end was cut by 5 bases, the J end by 4 bases, with 11 bases between. The CDR3 sequence: CASSKEGVETQYF. The CDR3 DNA reads TGTGCCAGCAGCAAAGAGGGGGTAGAGACCCAGTACTTC.

J is TRBJ1-6 and V is TRBV9; D call uncertain. The germline V gene encodes CDR1 SGDLS and CDR2 YYNGEE. This CDR3 region has 13 residues. Trimming cost V 5 bases and J 7 bases, with 10 bases left between them. The CDR3 DNA is TGTGCCAGCAGTTCCGTGGTGAATTCACCCCTCCACTTT. Its protein product is CASSSVVNSPLHF.

The chain is built from TRBV29-1 and TRBJ1-2; tentative D call: TRBD1 (5 bases). CDR1 is SQVTM and CDR2 is ANQGSEA in the germline V gene. V lost 6 bases and J 4 bases, leaving 27 bases between the germline ends. The CDR3 sequence is 17 residues long. CDR3 DNA sequence: TGCAGCGTGTTGGTGTGGGCCCAGGGCATTGGTACCTATGGCTACACCTTC. Translated, it gives CSVLVWAQGIGTYGYTF.

The gene calls are TRBV11-2 and TRBJ1-4; 9 bases line up with TRBD1. Looked up from germline, CDR1 is SGHAT and CDR2 is FQNNGV. The CDR3 runs 17 residues. V was clipped by 5 bases and J by 2 bases; unmatched bases: 9. The DNA of the CDR3 is TGTGCCAGCAGCCCCGGACAGGGGTGGGTCACTAATGAAAAACTGTTTTTT. Amino acid sequence: CASSPGQGWVTNEKLFF.

V usage is TRBV30 and J usage is TRBJ1-2, with D perhaps TRBD1 (5 bases). The V end lost 4 bases, the J end lost 8 bases, and 11 bases lay between the germline ends. CDR1 is GTSNPN and CDR2 is SVGIG in the germline V gene (reference sequence). This CDR3 comprises 11 residues. CDR3 in DNA: TGTGCCTGGACAGGGAGTTGGGGCTACACCTTC. Translation: CAWTGSWGYTF.

This clone was seen once. The chain links TRBV7-2 to TRBJ2-3, with TRBD2 identical over 8 bases. The ends lost 3 bases at V and 5 bases at J; junction bases unmatched: 19. This CDR3 region has 19 residues. CDR1 and CDR2 (germline): SGHTA, FQGNSA. CDR3 DNA: TGTGCCAGCAGCTTTCAACCGGGGGGGAAGCGGGGGCAGGTAGATACGCAGTATTTT. It translates to CASSFQPGGKRGQVDTQYF.

The V call is TRBV29-1, the J call TRBJ1-2, with 7 bases aligning to TRBD1. Germline loops: CDR1 SQVTM, CDR2 ANQGSEA. V lost 5 bases and J lost 6; bases outside the gene matches: 6. This CDR3 has 12 residues. The CDR3 DNA sequence: TGCAGCGTTAATGACAGGGAACATGGCTACACCTTC. This sequence encodes CSVNDREHGYTF.

This clone has just a few counts. The genes are TRBV25-1 and TRBJ1-2; 7 bases align to TRBD1. CDR3 size: 11 residues. In germline, CDR1 is MGHDK, CDR2 SYGVNS. V shed 6 bases and J 6 bases; nucleotides not matched to a gene: 1. CDR3 in DNA: TGTGCCAGCAGACAGGGGCATGGCTACACCTTC. Its protein is CASRQGHGYTF.

The chain uses TRBV7-2 and TRBJ1-1; 9 nucleotides align to TRBD1. The V gene's germline CDR1 is SGHTA and CDR2 FQGNSA. V lost 6 bases, J lost 6 bases, and 8 bases stayed unmatched. CDR3 size: 14 residues. For the CDR3, the DNA is TGTGCCAGCAGAGGGGACAGGGTGGTCTCTGAAGCTTTCTTT. The encoded protein is CASRGDRVVSEAFF.

This chain connects TRBV5-1 to TRBJ2-2, with D possibly being TRBD2 (6 bases). V shed 5 bases and J shed 6 bases, with 23 bases lying between them. Germline lookup yields CDR1 SGHRS and CDR2 YFSETQ. This CDR3 is 17 amino acids long. CDR3 protein: CASSFILAGKRAGELFF. The CDR3 DNA is TGCGCCAGCAGTTTTATCTTGGCGGGGAAAAGAGCCGGGGAGCTGTTTTTT.

The J gene is TRBJ2-7, the V gene TRBV7-9; 11 bases map to TRBD1. V was clipped by 4 bases and J by 3 bases; unmatched bases: 11. Looked up from germline, CDR1 is SEHNR and CDR2 is FQNEAQ (reference sequence). The CDR3 totals 17 residues. The CDR3 reads CASSYGQGALLLYEQYF. In DNA form, the CDR3 reads TGTGCCAGCAGCTACGGACAGGGGGCCCTACTTCTCTACGAGCAGTACTTC.

This chain connects TRBV15 to TRBJ2-7; 8 bases are a match to TRBD1. Germline V gene lookup returns CDR1 LNHNV and CDR2 YYDKDF (reference sequence). The J segment lost 6 bases and the V segment lost 8 bases, leaving 6 bases of the junction unmatched. CDR3 length equals 12 residues. CDR3 sequence reads: CATSGGHAEQYF. The CDR3 DNA sequence: TGTGCCACCTCAGGGGGCCACGCCGAGCAGTACTTC.

The chain joins TRBV27 to TRBJ2-4, with 9 bases fitting TRBD1. The CDR3 runs 15 residues. V trimming: 8 bases; J trimming: 6 bases; junction bases outside the gene matches: 11. Per germline, CDR1 MNHEY and CDR2 SMNVEV (reference sequence). The CDR3 protein is CASRSRDRAPNIQYF. CDR3 coding DNA: TGTGCCAGCCGCTCGCGGGACAGGGCCCCAAACATTCAGTACTTC.

The rearrangement uses TRBV18 and TRBJ1-5; D remains ambiguous. The CDR3 consists of 15 residues. Germline V gene lookup returns CDR1 KGHSH and CDR2 LQKENI. Trimming took off 6 bases at V and 4 bases at J, with 16 bases between the two ends. The CDR3 loop is CASSPGIADNQPQHF. The CDR3 DNA sequence: TGTGCCAGCTCCCCCGGGATAGCCGATAATCAGCCCCAGCATTTT.

V usage is TRBV10-3 and J usage is TRBJ1-1, with TRBD1 as a possible D gene (6 bases). The CDR3 loop spans 13 amino acids. The germline gives CDR1 ENHRY, CDR2 SYGVKD. Trimming left V 3 bases short and J 2 bases short, with 7 bases between. Here the CDR3 reads CAISDGTNTEAFF. As DNA, the CDR3 is TGTGCCATCAGTGATGGGACAAACACTGAAGCTTTCTTT.

The gene calls are TRBV6-5 and TRBJ2-2; D is unclear. The germline V and J ends were trimmed by 2 bases and 2 bases, with 9 bases remaining between them. Germline loops: CDR1 MNHEY, CDR2 SVGAGI. CDR3 length: 15 residues. CDR3 protein: CASSYEQRNTGELFF. CDR3 DNA: TGTGCCAGCAGTTACGAACAGAGAAACACCGGGGAGCTGTTTTTT.

This clone has a single count. The chain joins TRBV4-1 to TRBJ1-5, with no clear D. Trimming cost V 5 bases and J 0 bases, with 11 bases left between them. The CDR3 totals 15 residues. Germline CDR1 is MGHRA and CDR2 is YSYEKL. The CDR3 reads CASSSTTVSNQPQHF. In nucleotides, the CDR3 is TGCGCCAGCAGCTCCACCACTGTTAGCAATCAGCCCCAGCATTTT.

The chain uses TRBV30 and TRBJ2-7; 8 positions agree with TRBD1. This CDR3 is built from 14 residues. V was pared by 3 bases and J by 5 bases, with 9 bases of the junction left unmatched. The germline V gene has CDR1 GTSNPN and CDR2 SVGIG (reference sequence). The CDR3 nucleotides are TGTGCCTGGAGAATAACAGGGGGGATCCACGAGCAGTACTTC. Translation: CAWRITGGIHEQYF. The whole variable domain, filled in from reference TRBV30 and TRBJ2-7, reads SQTIHQWPATLVQPVGSPLSLECTVEGTSNPNLYWYRQAAGRGLQLLFYSVGIGQISSEVPQNLSASRPQDRQFILSSKKLLLSDSGFYLCAWRITGGIHEQYFGPGTRLTVT.

V usage is TRBV29-1 and J usage is TRBJ1-1, with 11 bases lining up with TRBD1. Germline trimming cut 7 bases from V and 7 bases from J; bases unmatched to any gene: 5. The CDR3 runs 12 residues. Germline-derived CDR1 and CDR2 are SQVTM and ANQGSEA. The CDR3 DNA follows: TGCAGCGCCGGGGACAGGGGGATTGAAGCTTTCTTT. This translates into CSAGDRGIEAFF.

The V call is TRBV27, the J call TRBJ1-5, with 8 bases aligning to TRBD1. The CDR3 has 15 residues. V shed 6 bases and J 2 bases; nucleotides not matched to a gene: 6. The germline V gene has CDR1 MNHEY and CDR2 SMNVEV (reference sequence). CDR3 amino acids: CASRQGVEGNQPQHF. The CDR3 DNA is TGTGCCAGCAGACAGGGGGTGGAGGGCAATCAGCCCCAGCATTTT.

This clone was picked up one time. The CDR3 DNA reads TGTGCCAGCAGCCAAGCGAGGGGTTACGACAATCAGCCCCAGCATTTT. Amino acids: CASSQARGYDNQPQHF. This sequence joins TRBV14 and TRBJ1-5, with D tentatively TRBD1 (5 bases). CDR1 and CDR2 (germline): SGHDN, FVKESK. The ends were cut back, 1 base at V and 3 bases at J, with 13 bases in the middle. This CDR3 contains 16 residues.

The sample holds one count of this clone. Written as DNA, the CDR3 is TGCGCAGCCACTCCGACGAACACCGGGGAGCTGTTTTTT. Translating it yields CAATPTNTGELFF. The rearrangement uses TRBV29-1 and TRBJ2-2, with unresolved D. The CDR3 runs to 13 residues. Germline CDR1 SQVTM, CDR2 ANQGSEA.